This T cell receptor beta chain was documented in a study of blood T cells in healthy people across ages. V lost 8 bases and J lost 1; bases outside the gene matches: 2. The length of the CDR3 is 13 residues. Germline CDR1 SNHLY, CDR2 FYNNEI. Alongside a J-beta primer mix, a sample-barcoded 5' primer served in a second PCR lasting 7 to 11 cycles. TCRdb passed the 5' RACE reads through MiXCR, listing each CDR3 protein once. The sample holds approximately 800,000 distinct CDR3 sequences, roughly 64% seen once. The TCR was taken from a man younger than 40 in good health. This rearrangement joins TRBV2 to TRBJ1-1; 9 bases line up with TRBD1. Specimen: blood. CDR3 sequence reads: CASGGQGNTEAFF. CDR3 DNA sequence: TGTGCCAGCGGGGGACAGGGGAACACTGAAGCTTTCTTT.